This note documents a single TCR beta chain sequence. Its recognized antigen is unknown. Base qualities are missing; no much larger clone stands one base away. This sample stems from a study of blood T cell repertoires in COVID-19 (TCRdb year 2020). Some background on the complete study: Samples covering the acute and convalescent phases of COVID-19 were provided by collaborators in the United States, Italy and Spain. The prospective study material was composed of cDNA or gDNA derived from T cells, B-cell-depleted T cells, or PBMCs. The dataset comprised deeply sampled blood TCRbeta repertoires from subjects exposed to, actively infected with, or recovered from COVID-19. The repertoires were made available in a free public database intended to serve as a resource for research on the immune response to SARS-CoV-2. Samples came from the ongoing ImmuneRACE study (first 160 participants) plus 1,254 subjects from 6 global collaborators. Nearly every sample came with metadata listing a de-identified subject ID, COVID-19 status, age in years and sex. Where available, HLA class I and class II types were obtained from metadata supplied by the sample provider rather than from assay-based typing. What the study reported, not specific to this receptor: How much clinical and demographic metadata was included differed by source and by participant, and the metadata was provided uncurated.

The immunoSEQ Assay, a bias-controlled multiplex PCR, was used to amplify TCRbeta CDR3 regions from genomic DNA. The authors' analysis ran thus. The number of nucleated cells in each sample was estimated by amplification of reference gene primers within the assay. To quantify the absolute abundance of each unique TCRbeta CDR3 rearrangement, sequence reads were collapsed and filtered. For each sample, productive Simpson clonality was calculated as the square root of Simpson's diversity index over productive rearrangements. TCRdb mirrors the immuneACCESS table, restricted to in-frame sequences. Some clones are absent from its copies; in checked studies, under half trace to an unresolved V gene, and the reason for the others is unknown. The V and J calls and clone size were taken over from that table, and D and trimming were inferred from the DNA. The sample table holds a few hundred thousand clones, of which 85% to 90% were seen once. 2.9% of the sample lies in the top ten.

Participants in the prospective study were enrolled through a virtual design, were aged 18 to 89 years, and lived in roughly 25 United States geographic areas. In the prospective study, participants were assigned to cohorts based on the clinical history participants reported in a screening survey and a study questionnaire. A participant counted as exposed if, within 2 weeks of entering the study, that participant had been in contact with someone who had a PCR-confirmed or clinician-diagnosed COVID-19 case. Mobile phlebotomists in the prospective study collected whole blood, serum and a nasopharyngeal or oropharyngeal swab from every participant. Over a roughly two-month period, participants in the prospective study had the option of providing additional blood draws and questionnaires. Prospective study blood samples were shipped either frozen or at room temperature before DNA extraction. Including cysteine and phenylalanine, the CDR3 has 14 amino acids. CDR3 DNA is the only sequence kept; it has 42 bases, read in frame from the first base. CDR1 SGHNT and CDR2 YYREEE were looked up in the germline V gene (reference sequence). The V and J ends are trimmed by 2 bases and 7 bases, leaving 16 bases between them.

This TCR came from a woman aged 45-65 years who had been exposed to COVID-19. The V gene is TRBV5-4 and the J gene is TRBJ2-7; 5 matching bases give a weak D call of TRBD2. The sequencing sample was made of PBMCs or T cells enriched from blood (not recorded which). The CDR3 in this case is CASSFSGIGREQYF. The base sequence is TGTGCCAGCAGCTTCTCGGGAATCGGTAGGGAGCAGTACTTC.